Sequencing of this T cell receptor (beta chain) was carried out in a study of T cell responses to AZD1222 COVID-19 vaccine. TCRdb keeps only in-frame clones here, not all; method: immunoSEQ multiplex PCR. Of fewer than 120,000 clones listed, 81% are singletons. Germline-derived CDR1 and CDR2 are LNHDA and SQIVND (reference sequence). The V end lost 5 bases, the J end lost 6 bases, and 20 bases lay between the germline ends. CDR3 length: 15 amino acids. The study, taken as a whole, reports: Baseline seropositives among AZD1222 recipients totaled only five to seven. With two AZD1222 doses given, Spike-specific TCR breadth and depth both rose. Reportedly, nearly half of unique spike TCRs recognized epitopes outside B.1.351/B.1.1.7 mutations. Distributed over spike, vaccine-associated CD4 TCRs predominated at 160-218 and 743-854.

Note on this clone: Its cognate antigen is unknown.

The V call is TRBV19, the J call TRBJ2-7, with D possibly TRBD2 on 6 matching bases. The sample here was peripheral blood, taken on day 0 of AZD1222 vaccination. The sequence came from an adult in good health. The CDR3 loop is CASSPGTFYPAEQYF. CDR3 coding DNA: TGTGCCAGTAGTCCCGGGACTTTCTATCCCGCCGAGCAGTACTTC.